This T cell receptor (beta chain) was captured in a study of blood T cell repertoires in COVID-19 (dated by TCRdb to 2018 to 2020). About the investigation overall: Samples from collaborators originated in the United States, Italy and Spain and spanned both the acute and convalescent phases of COVID-19. The material from the prospective study consisted of cDNA or gDNA derived from T cells, B-cell-depleted T cells, or PBMCs. Deeply sampled blood TCRbeta repertoires from subjects exposed to, actively infected with, or recovered from COVID-19 were included in the dataset. The repertoires were made available in a free public database intended to serve as a resource for research on the immune response to SARS-CoV-2. The samples were drawn from two sources: the first 160 participants of the ongoing ImmuneRACE study, and fewer than 1,500 subjects contributed by 6 global collaborators. A de-identified subject ID, COVID-19 status, age in years and sex were almost always included in the sample metadata. Where available, HLA class I and class II types were taken from metadata supplied by the sample provider and were not determined by assay-based typing.

The immunoSEQ Assay, a bias-controlled multiplex PCR, was used to amplify TCRbeta CDR3 regions from genomic DNA. As for the authors' bioinformatics: The number of nucleated cells in each sample was estimated by amplification of reference gene primers within the assay. Sequence reads were collapsed and filtered to measure the absolute abundance of every unique TCRbeta CDR3 rearrangement. Productive Simpson clonality was computed per sample as the square root of Simpson's diversity index over productive rearrangements. TCRdb obtained this table from immuneACCESS and retained in-frame rearrangements with V and J assigned. These tables miss some clones; where compared with another copy, unresolved V genes account for less than half of the shortfall, and the remainder is unexplained. V and J calls and clone size follow that table, whereas D and trimming were derived from the DNA. This sample has 65,000 or so clones in its table, and roughly 80% of those were observed once. Over 25% of the sample comes from the top ten.

CDR1 LNHDA and CDR2 SQIVND are derived from the germline V gene (reference sequence). The CDR3 spans 13 residues, from the cysteine through the phenylalanine. The only DNA kept is the CDR3, 39 bases in frame from the first base. The junction carries 20 bases between V and J, which are trimmed by 10 bases and 11 bases respectively. The collaborating institutions used their own protocols to collect whole blood in K2EDTA tubes. For TCRbeta analysis, collaborators shipped samples in one of three forms: frozen whole blood, isolated PBMCs, or DNA extracted from either of those sample types. As concerns this clone: Its recognized antigen is unknown. No clone much larger than this one lies a single base away; base qualities are absent.

On the study overall, not on this receptor specifically: How much clinical and demographic metadata was included differed by source and by participant, and the metadata was provided uncurated.

Recombination linked TRBV19 to TRBJ1-4, with the D gene call left open. The sequence came from a human donor in a cohort sampled during active COVID-19. The sample was peripheral blood. In nucleotide form, the sequence is TGTGCCACCAGTTCAGTGGAGGGAGGGAAACTGTTTTTT. This translates into CATSSVEGGKLFF.